Reported below is one T cell receptor (beta chain). Its target is not known. The data originate from a study of T cell repertoires in cytomegalovirus infection. One entry per CDR3 protein, called by TCRdb with MiXCR from the reads. The sample lists fewer than 1,000,000 distinct CDR3 sequences; more than 25% were seen once. With 7 bases clipped from V and 4 bases from J, the junction kept 4 bases outside the gene matches. The CDR3 sequence is 15 residues long. General study results and limits: HLA-C-restricted CMV-specific TCR beta clonotypes were dominant in the ex vivo response.

The chain has TRBV12-3 or TRBV12-4 and TRBJ2-5; 15 nucleotides agree with TRBD2. The sample consisted of cultured CD8+ T cells from PBMCs, taken from culture after CMV antigen stimulation. This TCR was sampled from a human donor in good health (CMV status not recorded). Some clones in this sample may be carry-over from other donors' samples. This CDR3 is CASTTGLAGGETQYF. Here the CDR3 DNA reads TGTGCCAGCACCACGGGACTAGCGGGGGGAGAGACCCAGTACTTC.